Listed here are 32 T cell receptor beta chains from one sample, sequenced in a study of shared clonotypes between healthy human individuals (dated by TCRdb to 2018 to 2021). To prepare the library, the immunoSEQ multiplex PCR assay was applied. The table comes from immuneACCESS by way of TCRdb, which keeps in-frame sequences with V and J called. Part of the clones is missing from these tables; in studies checked, under half for an unresolved V gene and the rest for unknown reasons. The sample table shows 600,000 to 750,000 clones, and 72% are seen once. Approximately 2% of the sample lies in the top ten. Sequencing was performed on memory CD4+ T cells sorted from blood. This specimen's cell subset or site label, per the study, means: CD45RA-negative fraction. The receptors were sampled from a woman aged 30 to 39 in good health.

The gene calls are TRBV18 and TRBJ1-4; D is unclear. Germline V gene lookup returns CDR1 KGHSH and CDR2 LQKENI. There are 15 residues in the CDR3. Trimming removed 3 bases at V and 5 bases at J, with 13 bases between. The CDR3 DNA reads as TGTGCCAGCTCACCTTTTAAGACTTCGAATGAAAAACTGTTTTTT. Its translation is CASSPFKTSNEKLFF. The whole variable domain, filled in from reference TRBV18 and TRBJ1-4, reads NAGVMQNPRHLVRRRGQEARLRCSPMKGHSHVYWYRQLPEEGLKFMVYLQKENIIDESGMPKERFSAEFPKEGPSILRIQQVVRGDSAAYFCASSPFKTSNEKLFFGSGTQLSVL.

Turning to this clone: The sample contains more than one DNA sequence encoding this CDR3. V gene TRBV5-4 combines with J gene TRBJ2-5, with unresolved D. The CDR3 totals 13 residues. Trimming took off 0 bases at V and 3 bases at J, with 6 bases between the two ends. CDR1 is SGHNT, CDR2 YYREEE, per germline (reference sequence). CDR3 residues: CASSLESEETQYF. CDR3 DNA sequence: TGTGCCAGCAGCTTGGAATCAGAAGAGACCCAGTACTTC.

This sequence joins TRBV7-3 and TRBJ2-1; the D is unclear. This CDR3 comprises 9 residues. V lost 11 bases and J lost 4, with 3 bases in between. The V gene's germline CDR1 is SGHTA and CDR2 FQGTGA. CDR3 coding DNA: TGTGCCCCTTACAATGAGCAGTTCTTC. This codes for CAPYNEQFF.

The chain couples TRBV9 to TRBJ1-2, with 9 positions matching TRBD1. CDR3 length: 15 amino acids. J lost 8 bases, V lost 4 bases, and 12 bases had no gene match. Germline V lookup: CDR1 SGDLS, CDR2 YYNGEE. The CDR3 DNA sequence: TGTGCCAGCAGCCTAACCCCGGGACAGGGTTTGGGCTACACCTTC. It specifies CASSLTPGQGLGYTF. Using reference TRBV9 and TRBJ1-2 for the parts outside the CDR3, the full variable domain is DSGVTQTPKHLITATGQRVTLRCSPRSGDLSVYWYQQSLDQGLQFLIQYYNGEERAKGNILERFSAQQFPDLHSELNLSSLELGDSALYFCASSLTPGQGLGYTFGSGTRLTVV.

This rearrangement joins TRBV28 to TRBJ1-2; 8 nucleotides match TRBD1. The CDR3 runs 20 residues. Germline V gene lookup returns CDR1 MDHEN and CDR2 SYDVKM. The trim removed 3 bases at V and 3 bases at J, leaving 21 bases unmatched. The DNA for the CDR3 is TGTGCCAGCAGTTTTCCTCGGGGTACCAGGGGGCTGTATCGGGACTATGGCTACACCTTC. This sequence encodes CASSFPRGTRGLYRDYGYTF.

This chain links TRBV28 with TRBJ1-2; 9 bases are shared with TRBD1. The CDR3 runs to 17 residues. The J segment lost 0 bases and the V segment lost 5 bases, leaving 10 bases of the junction unmatched. The germline gives CDR1 MDHEN, CDR2 SYDVKM. As DNA, the CDR3 is TGTGCCAGCAGTGGAAGGACAGGGGATGGGGCTAACTATGGCTACACCTTC. Amino acid sequence: CASSGRTGDGANYGYTF.

The chain uses TRBV28 and TRBJ2-7; 11 bases map to TRBD2. The ends lost 6 bases at V and 4 bases at J; junction bases unmatched: 8. The CDR3 is 15 residues long. Germline-derived CDR1 and CDR2 are MDHEN and SYDVKM. CDR3 bases: TGTGCCAGCAGAACCCCGACTAGCGGGAAGTACGAGCAGTACTTC. Amino acids: CASRTPTSGKYEQYF.

This clone was counted many times. The chain joins TRBV27 to TRBJ1-5; TRBD1 matches at 8 bases. Germline values: CDR1 MNHEY, CDR2 SMNVEV (reference sequence). V gave up 4 bases and J gave up 11 bases; unmatched junction bases: 13. This CDR3 comprises 15 residues. The CDR3 reads CASSSRTGPQSSQHF. In DNA, the CDR3 is TGTGCCAGCAGTTCTCGGACAGGGCCCCAGAGTTCCCAGCATTTT.

The V and J genes are TRBV5-6 and TRBJ1-1; TRBD1 aligns across 9 bases. The length of the CDR3 is 17 residues. Trimming at V came to 1 base and at J to 4 bases, leaving 11 bases not matched to a gene. The germline gives CDR1 SGHDT, CDR2 YYEEEE. CDR3 nucleotide sequence: TGTGCCAGCAGCTTGATTACAGGGGGCGATCTGACCACTGAAGCTTTCTTT. This sequence encodes CASSLITGGDLTTEAFF.

This chain links TRBV5-4 with TRBJ2-2, with 8 bases fitting TRBD1. This CDR3 region has 19 residues. Germline CDR1 is SGHNT and CDR2 is YYREEE (reference sequence). Unmatched junction bases numbered 12, after V lost 0 bases and J lost 2 bases. CDR3 DNA: TGTGCCAGCAGCTTGGAGCTGGGGGCGACAGGGGACAACACCGGGGAGCTGTTTTTT. Residues: CASSLELGATGDNTGELFF.

This clone was seen once. The chain joins TRBV21-1 to TRBJ2-6; the table names TRBD1, a call not compared with the DNA. TRBV21-1 is a known pseudogene. The CDR3 has 20 amino acids. The DNA of the CDR3 is TGTGCCAGCAGCTCGCGCCCCCCCGGACAGGCTTTCTCTGGGGCCAACGTCCTGACTTTC. This encodes CASSSRPPGQAFSGANVLTF.

This clone was seen a handful of times. The sample has other DNA sequences that encode this CDR3 too. V is TRBV11-3 and J is TRBJ2-3, with D possibly matching TRBD2 (5 bases). Germline lookup yields CDR1 SGHNT and CDR2 YENEEA. The CDR3 covers 15 residues. V lost 1 base to trimming and J lost 2 bases, with 10 bases between them. CDR3 nucleotide sequence: TGTGCCAGCAGCTTAGGTGAGGGAAACACAGATACGCAGTATTTT. It encodes CASSLGEGNTDTQYF.

This chain uses TRBV5-1 with TRBJ2-6; D is undetermined. CDR1 is SGHRS and CDR2 is YFSETQ in the germline V gene. Trimming cost V 2 bases and J 0 bases, with 9 bases left between them. The CDR3 covers 16 residues. CDR3 amino acids: CASSLSADSGANVLTF. The CDR3 DNA reads TGCGCCAGCAGCTTATCGGCTGACTCTGGGGCCAACGTCCTGACTTTC.

The chain has TRBV10-3 and TRBJ1-1; TRBD1 aligns across 8 bases. The CDR3 has 16 residues. V lost 4 bases to trimming and J lost 3 bases; unmatched junction nucleotides: 10. The germline CDR1 and CDR2 sequences are ENHRY and SYGVKD. The CDR3 DNA reads TGTGCCATCAGTGGTAATCAGGCAGGGGGCTACACTGAAGCTTTCTTT. Translating it yields CAISGNQAGGYTEAFF.

The gene calls are TRBV5-1 and TRBJ2-5; 9 positions agree with TRBD2. Germline-derived CDR1 and CDR2 are SGHRS and YFSETQ. V was clipped by 4 bases and J by 5 bases; unmatched bases: 15. The CDR3 has 17 residues. CDR3 sequence reads: CASSPDKREARWETQYF. The CDR3 DNA is TGCGCCAGCAGCCCTGATAAGCGGGAGGCTCGGTGGGAGACCCAGTACTTC.

The chain links TRBV2 to TRBJ2-7; TRBD1 matches at 7 bases. V was pared by 7 bases and J by 2 bases, with 8 bases of the junction left unmatched. The CDR3 is 14 residues long. Germline V gene sequence: CDR1 SNHLY, CDR2 FYNNEI. The CDR3 loop is CASTIKGQTYEQYF. The CDR3 DNA reads TGTGCCAGCACCATCAAGGGACAGACCTACGAGCAGTACTTC.

Only one count was recorded for this clone. The chain couples TRBV5-4 to TRBJ2-6; D not certain. Germline V gives CDR1 SGHNT, CDR2 YYREEE (reference sequence). The V and J ends lost 4 bases and 0 bases respectively, with 11 bases between them. The CDR3 consists of 16 residues. CDR3 sequence: CASSQETFSGANVLTF. The CDR3 nucleotides are TGTGCCAGCAGCCAAGAAACGTTCTCTGGGGCCAACGTCCTGACTTTC. The entire variable domain, with the rest obtained from reference TRBV5-4 and TRBJ2-6, is as follows: ETGVTQSPTHLIKTRGQQVTLRCSSQSGHNTVSWYQQALGQGPQFIFQYYREEENGRGNFPPRFSGLQFPNYSSELNVNALELDDSALYLCASSQETFSGANVLTFGAGSRLTVL.

In this sample, this clone turned up once. The chain joins TRBV7-9 to TRBJ2-1; 10 bases align to TRBD1. Germline CDR1 SEHNR, CDR2 FQNEAQ (reference sequence). After removal of 2 bases from V and 9 bases from J, the junction contained 13 bases not matched to a gene. This CDR3 spans 17 amino acids. CDR3: CASSLRFGDRGRSEQFF. Written as DNA, the CDR3 is TGTGCCAGCAGCTTAAGATTTGGGGACAGGGGACGTAGTGAGCAGTTCTTC.

V usage is TRBV7-9 and J usage is TRBJ2-3, with D possibly matching TRBD2 (5 bases). This CDR3 contains 13 residues. V lost 7 bases to trimming and J lost 4 bases, with 12 bases between them. The germline V gene has CDR1 SEHNR and CDR2 FQNEAQ (reference sequence). The CDR3 sequence is CASNSGSADTQYF. The CDR3 nucleotides read TGTGCCAGCAATTCGGGGAGCGCAGATACGCAGTATTTT. Supplemented by reference TRBV7-9 and TRBJ2-3, the full variable domain reads DTGVSQNPRHKITKRGQNVTFRCDPISEHNRLYWYRQTLGQGPEFLTYFQNEAQLEKSRLLSDRFSAERPKGSFSTLEIQRTEQGDSAMYLCASNSGSADTQYFGPGTRLTVL.

Many counts were recorded for this clone. The genes are TRBV7-6 and TRBJ2-2; D may be TRBD1 or TRBD2 (6 bases each). Germline V lookup: CDR1 SGHVS, CDR2 FNYEAQ. The CDR3 is made up of 16 amino acids. Trimming pared 0 bases from V and 5 bases from J, leaving 13 bases between. The DNA for the CDR3 is TGTGCCAGCAGCTTAGCTCTAGGGGGAGGAACCGGGGAGCTGTTTTTT. Residues: CASSLALGGGTGELFF. Supplemented by reference TRBV7-6 and TRBJ2-2, the full variable domain reads GAGVSQSPRYKVTKRGQDVALRCDPISGHVSLYWYRQALGQGPEFLTYFNYEAQQDKSGLPNDRFSAERPEGSISTLTIQRTEQRDSAMYRCASSLALGGGTGELFFGEGSRLTVL.

The rearrangement uses TRBV11-2 and TRBJ1-1; no reliable D call. This CDR3 is built from 16 residues. Per the germline V gene, CDR1 is SGHAT and CDR2 is FQNNGV. V shed 4 bases and J shed 2 bases, with 17 bases lying between them. This CDR3 is CASSYHQFLGNTEAFF. The CDR3, as DNA: TGTGCCAGCAGCTACCACCAATTTTTAGGAAACACTGAAGCTTTCTTT.

The CDR3 region has the DNA TGTGCCAGCAGCTTGTTTGCTACAGGGAATATCTACGAGCAGTACTTC. It is translated as CASSLFATGNIYEQYF. The gene calls are TRBV5-6 and TRBJ2-7, with D possibly TRBD1 on 6 matching bases. This CDR3 contains 16 residues. CDR1 and CDR2 from the germline V gene are SGHDT and YYEEEE. Trimming left V 1 base short and J 3 bases short, with 17 bases between.

About this clone itself: The same CDR3 also results from other DNA sequences found in this sample. The V gene is TRBV5-1, the J gene TRBJ2-7; 12 nucleotides align to TRBD2. The CDR3 spans 14 residues. Trimming cost V 3 bases and J 4 bases; bases outside gene matches: 2. Germline-derived CDR1 and CDR2 are SGHRS and YFSETQ. The CDR3: CASSSTSGRYEQYF. The CDR3 bases are TGCGCCAGCAGCTCGACTAGCGGGAGATACGAGCAGTACTTC.

The chain has TRBV7-9 and TRBJ1-4; TRBD1 matches at 7 bases. Germline CDR1 SEHNR, CDR2 FQNEAQ (reference sequence). Trimming at V came to 0 bases and at J to 8 bases, leaving 12 bases not matched to a gene. This CDR3 region has 17 residues. In nucleotides, the CDR3 is TGTGCCAGCAGCTTAGCGTGGGGTACAGGGGTCGGGGAAAAACTGTTTTTT. Its translation is CASSLAWGTGVGEKLFF.

The genes are TRBV5-6 and TRBJ1-1, with 9 bases lining up with TRBD1. The CDR3 extends over 16 amino acids. Per germline, CDR1 SGHDT and CDR2 YYEEEE. Trimming cost V 4 bases and J 0 bases; bases outside gene matches: 7. CDR3 DNA: TGTGCCAGCAGCCCGGACAGGGGTCGGATGAACACTGAAGCTTTCTTT. Its translation: CASSPDRGRMNTEAFF.

This chain links TRBV5-1 with TRBJ2-1, with TRBD2 matching 13 bases. This CDR3 has 16 residues. Germline V gene data show CDR1 as SGHRS and CDR2 as YFSETQ. V was clipped by 4 bases and J by 6 bases; unmatched bases: 7. CDR3 sequence reads: CASSGGLAGVRNEQFF. CDR3 sequence (DNA): TGCGCCAGCAGCGGCGGACTAGCGGGAGTCCGCAATGAGCAGTTCTTC.

DNA for the CDR3: TGTGCCAGCAGCTTAGTCCGTTCGGCAGGAAACACCATATATTTT. Protein product: CASSLVRSAGNTIYF. The V and J genes are TRBV11-2 and TRBJ1-3; no reliable D call. Germline assignment: CDR1 SGHAT and CDR2 FQNNGV. V shed 1 base and J shed 4 bases, with 11 bases lying between them. The CDR3 length is 15 residues.

The rearrangement links TRBV4-1 to TRBJ2-1; possible D gene TRBD2, 6 bases. Germline assignment: CDR1 MGHRA and CDR2 YSYEKL. Trimming left V 5 bases short and J 6 bases short, with 23 bases between. The CDR3 has 17 amino acids. The CDR3 coding sequence is TGCGCCAGCAGCAACACTAACCTGGGACTGGGGGGCAATGAGCAGTTCTTC. Amino acids: CASSNTNLGLGGNEQFF.

The genes are TRBV7-2 and TRBJ2-7; 8 positions agree with TRBD2. This CDR3 contains 14 residues. Germline V gives CDR1 SGHTA, CDR2 FQGNSA. J was trimmed by 4 bases and V by 1 base; bases with no gene match: 3. CDR3 sequence reads: CASSLERGTYEQYF. CDR3 coding DNA: TGTGCCAGCAGCTTAGAGCGGGGGACTTACGAGCAGTACTTC.

This clone showed up just once. This sequence joins TRBV28 and TRBJ2-3; D uncertain. Trimming shortened V by 6 bases and J by 0 bases, and 16 bases separated the two germline ends. The germline CDR1 and CDR2 sequences are MDHEN and SYDVKM. The CDR3 has 16 amino acids. The CDR3 DNA is TGTGCCAGCAGGGCGAGAAAGGACCATAGCACAGATACGCAGTATTTT. As protein: CASRARKDHSTDTQYF.

This chain uses TRBV11-2 with TRBJ2-7; the match to TRBD2 covers 8 bases. This CDR3 region has 16 residues. The germline CDR1 and CDR2 sequences are SGHAT and FQNNGV. V lost 5 bases, J lost 3 bases, and 12 bases stayed unmatched. CDR3 coding DNA: TGTGCCAGCAGCCCCCAGCCGGGACTAGGAGGCTACGAGCAGTACTTC. The encoded protein is CASSPQPGLGGYEQYF.

This clone was counted between two and nine times. The rearrangement links TRBV5-1 to TRBJ1-5; no clear D. V was clipped by 4 bases and J by 3 bases, with 8 bases between them. The CDR3 sequence is 13 residues long. Germline CDR1 SGHRS, CDR2 YFSETQ. CDR3 protein: CASSGIPNQPQHF. In DNA, the CDR3 is TGCGCCAGCAGCGGGATTCCCAATCAGCCCCAGCATTTT.